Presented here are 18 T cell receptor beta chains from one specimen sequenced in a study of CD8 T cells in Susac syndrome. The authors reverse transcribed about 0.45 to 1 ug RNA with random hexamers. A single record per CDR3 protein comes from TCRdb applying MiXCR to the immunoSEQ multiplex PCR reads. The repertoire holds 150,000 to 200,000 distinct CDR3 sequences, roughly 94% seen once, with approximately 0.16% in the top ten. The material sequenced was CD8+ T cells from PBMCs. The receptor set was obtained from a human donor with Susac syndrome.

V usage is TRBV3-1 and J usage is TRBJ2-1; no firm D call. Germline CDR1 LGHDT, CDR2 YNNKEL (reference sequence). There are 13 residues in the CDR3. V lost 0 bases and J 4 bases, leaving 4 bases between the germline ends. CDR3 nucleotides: TGTGCCAGCAGCCAAGAAAATTACAATGAGCAGTTCTTC. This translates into CASSQENYNEQFF.

CDR3 sequence reads: CASSREAAAEQETQYF. The CDR3 region has the DNA TGTGCCAGCAGCCGAGAAGCGGCGGCAGAACAAGAGACCCAGTACTTC. This chain connects TRBV11-2 to TRBJ2-5; D perhaps matches TRBD2 (5 bases). The V and J ends lost 5 bases and 2 bases respectively, with 18 bases between them. This CDR3 is 16 amino acids long. The germline CDR1 and CDR2 sequences are SGHAT and FQNNGV. Supplemented by reference TRBV11-2 and TRBJ2-5, the full variable domain reads EAGVAQSPRYKIIEKRQSVAFWCNPISGHATLYWYQQILGQGPKLLIQFQNNGVVDDSQLPKDRFSAERLKGVDSTLKIQPAKLEDSAVYLCASSREAAAEQETQYFGPGTRLLVL.

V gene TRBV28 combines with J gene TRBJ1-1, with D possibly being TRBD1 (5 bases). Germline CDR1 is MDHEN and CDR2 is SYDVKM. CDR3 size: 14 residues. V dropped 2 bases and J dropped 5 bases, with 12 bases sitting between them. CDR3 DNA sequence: TGTGCCAGCAGTTTAGAGGGGTCAAGGACTGAAGCTTTCTTT. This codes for CASSLEGSRTEAFF.

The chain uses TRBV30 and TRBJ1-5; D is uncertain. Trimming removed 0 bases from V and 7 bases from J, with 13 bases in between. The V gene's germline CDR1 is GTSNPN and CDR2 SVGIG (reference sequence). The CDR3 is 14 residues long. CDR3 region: CAWSVTAGWQPQHF. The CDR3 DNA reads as TGTGCCTGGAGTGTTACAGCTGGGTGGCAGCCCCAGCATTTT.

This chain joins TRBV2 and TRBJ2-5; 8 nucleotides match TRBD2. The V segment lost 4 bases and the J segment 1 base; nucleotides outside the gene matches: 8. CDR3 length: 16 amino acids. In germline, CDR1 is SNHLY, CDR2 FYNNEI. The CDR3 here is CASSARSGGFQETQYF. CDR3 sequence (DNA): TGTGCCAGCAGTGCAAGGAGCGGGGGTTTCCAAGAGACCCAGTACTTC.

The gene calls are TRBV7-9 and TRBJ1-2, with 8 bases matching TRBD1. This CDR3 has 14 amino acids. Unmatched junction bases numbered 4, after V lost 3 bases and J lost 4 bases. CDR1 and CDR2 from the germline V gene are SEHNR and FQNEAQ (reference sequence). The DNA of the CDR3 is TGTGCCAGCAGCTTTTGGACAGGGCTCTATGGCTACACCTTC. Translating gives CASSFWTGLYGYTF. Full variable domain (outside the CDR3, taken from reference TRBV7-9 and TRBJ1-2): DTGVSQNPRHKITKRGQNVTFRCDPISEHNRLYWYRQTLGQGPEFLTYFQNEAQLEKSRLLSDRFSAERPKGSFSTLEIQRTEQGDSAMYLCASSFWTGLYGYTFGSGTRLTVV.

CDR3 amino acids: CASSLRWTAPGLAGGTEQFF. The CDR3 DNA reads as TGTGCCAGCAGTTTAAGATGGACAGCACCGGGACTAGCGGGAGGCACTGAGCAGTTCTTC. The genes are TRBV27 and TRBJ2-1; 15 bases fit TRBD2. V gave up 2 bases and J gave up 9 bases; unmatched junction bases: 17. Germline lookup yields CDR1 MNHEY and CDR2 SMNVEV (reference sequence). The CDR3 contains 20 residues.

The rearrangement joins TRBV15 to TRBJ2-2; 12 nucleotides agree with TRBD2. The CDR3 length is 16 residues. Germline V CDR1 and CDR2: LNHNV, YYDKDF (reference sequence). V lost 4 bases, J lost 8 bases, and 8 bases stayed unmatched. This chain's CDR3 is CATSNRLAGDIGELFF. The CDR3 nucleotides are TGTGCCACCAGCAACCGACTAGCGGGAGATATAGGGGAGCTGTTTTTT.

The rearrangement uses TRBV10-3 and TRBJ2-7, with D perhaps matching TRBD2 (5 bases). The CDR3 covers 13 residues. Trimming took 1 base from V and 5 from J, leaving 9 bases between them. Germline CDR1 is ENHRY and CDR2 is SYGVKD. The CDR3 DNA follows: TGTGCCATCAGTGAGTTCTTCGGGGACGAGCAGTACTTC. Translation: CAISEFFGDEQYF.

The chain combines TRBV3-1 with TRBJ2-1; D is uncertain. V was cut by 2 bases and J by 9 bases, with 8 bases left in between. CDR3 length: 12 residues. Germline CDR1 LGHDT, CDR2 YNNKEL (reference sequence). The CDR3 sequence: CASSQSTGEQFF. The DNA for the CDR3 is TGTGCCAGCAGCCAATCCACGGGTGAGCAGTTCTTC.

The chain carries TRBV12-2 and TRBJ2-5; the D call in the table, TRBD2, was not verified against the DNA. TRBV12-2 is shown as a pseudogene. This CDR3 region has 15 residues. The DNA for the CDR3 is TGTGCAAGTCGCTTTCGGAGCGGGAGAGGGGAGACCCAGTACTTC. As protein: CASRFRSGRGETQYF.

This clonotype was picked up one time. The CDR3 DNA reads TGTGCCAGCAGCCAATCCGCTAGCGGGAATTCTAGGGAGTTCTTC. This sequence encodes CASSQSASGNSREFF. The rearrangement uses TRBV3-1 and TRBJ2-1; 9 bases are shared with TRBD2. CDR3 size: 15 residues. With V trimmed by 2 bases and J by 14 bases, 13 bases remained unmatched. Germline V gives CDR1 LGHDT, CDR2 YNNKEL (reference sequence).

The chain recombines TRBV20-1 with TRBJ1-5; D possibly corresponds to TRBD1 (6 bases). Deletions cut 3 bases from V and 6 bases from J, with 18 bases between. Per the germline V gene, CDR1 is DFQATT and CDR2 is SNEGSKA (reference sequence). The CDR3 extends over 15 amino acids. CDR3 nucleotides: TGCAGTGCTAGGACTTCGTGGGGGGGCTTTCAGCCCCAGCATTTT. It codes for CSARTSWGGFQPQHF.

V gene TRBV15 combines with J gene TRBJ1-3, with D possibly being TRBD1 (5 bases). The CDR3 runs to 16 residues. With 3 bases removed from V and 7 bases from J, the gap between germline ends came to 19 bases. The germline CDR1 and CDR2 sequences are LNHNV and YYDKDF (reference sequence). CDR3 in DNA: TGTGCCACCAGCAGCCCATTGGGACCCTATGGGAACACCATATATTTT. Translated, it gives CATSSPLGPYGNTIYF. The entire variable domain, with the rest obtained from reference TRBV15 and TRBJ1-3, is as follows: DAMVIQNPRYQVTQFGKPVTLSCSQTLNHNVMYWYQQKSSQAPKLLFHYYDKDFNNEADTPDNFQSRRPNTSFCFLDIRSPGLGDTAMYLCATSSPLGPYGNTIYFGEGSWLTVV.

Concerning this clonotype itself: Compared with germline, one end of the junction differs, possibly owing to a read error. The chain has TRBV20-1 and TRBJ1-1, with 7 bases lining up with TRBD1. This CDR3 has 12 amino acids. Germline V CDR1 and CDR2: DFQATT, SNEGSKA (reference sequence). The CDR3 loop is CSAREGGTEVFF. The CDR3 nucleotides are TGCAGTGCTAGAGAAGGGGGCACTGAAGTTTTCTTT.

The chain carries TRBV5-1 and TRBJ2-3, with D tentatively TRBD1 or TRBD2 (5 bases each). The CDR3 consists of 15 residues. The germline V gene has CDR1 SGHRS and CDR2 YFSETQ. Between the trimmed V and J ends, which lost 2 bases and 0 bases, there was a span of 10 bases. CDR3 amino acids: CASSLRRDSTDTQYF. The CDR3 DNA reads TGCGCCAGCAGCTTACGCCGGGACAGCACAGATACGCAGTATTTT.

CDR3 nucleotides: TGTGCCGTCGCCCTTTTCGAGGGGACAGATACGCAGTATTTT. Its protein is CAVALFEGTDTQYF. V usage is TRBV10-3 and J usage is TRBJ2-3, with D perhaps matching TRBD1 or TRBD2 (5 bases each). The germline gives CDR1 ENHRY, CDR2 SYGVKD. V was pared by 11 bases and J by 3 bases, with 18 bases between. This CDR3 region has 14 residues.

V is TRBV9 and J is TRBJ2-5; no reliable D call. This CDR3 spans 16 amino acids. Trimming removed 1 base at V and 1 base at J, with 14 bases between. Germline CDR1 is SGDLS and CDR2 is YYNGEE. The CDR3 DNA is TGTGCCAGCAGCGTAAGCCTCGGAGTCCCCCAAGAGACCCAGTACTTC. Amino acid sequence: CASSVSLGVPQETQYF. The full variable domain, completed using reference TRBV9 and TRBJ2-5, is DSGVTQTPKHLITATGQRVTLRCSPRSGDLSVYWYQQSLDQGLQFLIQYYNGEERAKGNILERFSAQQFPDLHSELNLSSLELGDSALYFCASSVSLGVPQETQYFGPGTRLLVL.